Below are 12 T cell receptor beta chains sequenced from a single sample in a study of T cell repertoires in cytomegalovirus infection. TCRdb used MiXCR to reprocess the reads, holding one entry per CDR3 protein. The sample lists about 530,000 distinct CDR3 sequences; 26% were seen once. The material sequenced was PBMCs. Receptor source: a human donor in good health (CMV status not recorded). Some clones in this sample may be carry-over from other donors' samples.

This clonotype has a count of ten or more. V and J are TRBV7-2 and TRBJ2-1; D perhaps matches TRBD2 (6 bases). CDR3 length: 12 residues. CDR1 SGHTA and CDR2 FQGNSA come from the germline V gene. The germline V and J ends were trimmed by 7 bases and 6 bases, with 10 bases remaining between them. The CDR3 region is CASTQRANEQFF. CDR3 nucleotides: TGTGCCAGCACCCAGCGGGCCAATGAGCAGTTCTTC.

The count of this clonotype is one. The V call is TRBV27, the J call TRBJ1-5, with 7 positions matching TRBD1. The germline gives CDR1 MNHEY, CDR2 SMNVEV (reference sequence). Trimming cost V 2 bases and J 2 bases; bases outside gene matches: 6. The CDR3 contains 16 residues. The CDR3 loop reads CASSLTTGVGNQPQHF. CDR3 bases: TGTGCCAGCAGTTTAACTACAGGGGTCGGCAATCAGCCCCAGCATTTT.

This clonotype was recorded many times. The chain uses TRBV7-8 and TRBJ1-5; 9 bases are shared with TRBD1. The CDR3 runs 16 residues. Germline CDR1 SGHVS, CDR2 FQNEAQ. J was trimmed by 5 bases and V by 6 bases; bases with no gene match: 11. The CDR3 DNA reads TGTGCCAGCAGAAAGGACAGGGGAAGGTTGGATCAGCCCCAGCATTTT. Translating gives CASRKDRGRLDQPQHF. The variable domain in full, with the rest retrieved from reference TRBV7-8 and TRBJ1-5, is GAGVSQSPRYKVAKRGQDVALRCDPISGHVSLFWYQQALGQGPEFLTYFQNEAQLDKSGLPSDRFFAERPEGSVSTLKIQRTQQEDSAVYLCASRKDRGRLDQPQHFGDGTRLSIL.

This clonotype has more than one count but fewer than ten. The J gene is TRBJ2-2, the V gene TRBV5-4, with 7 bases fitting TRBD1. The CDR3 is 14 amino acids. After removal of 0 bases from V and 10 bases from J, the junction contained 6 bases not matched to a gene. Looked up from germline, CDR1 is SGHNT and CDR2 is YYREEE (reference sequence). The CDR3 sequence is CASSLGQGKEELFF. For the CDR3, the DNA is TGTGCCAGCAGCTTGGGACAGGGAAAGGAGGAGCTGTTTTTT.

J is TRBJ1-5 and V is TRBV20-1; 11 bases are a match to TRBD1. The CDR3 consists of 16 residues. The ends lost 6 bases at V and 1 base at J; junction bases unmatched: 8. Germline V lookup: CDR1 DFQATT, CDR2 SNEGSKA (reference sequence). The CDR3 region is CSANGQGALSNQPQHF. CDR3 nucleotides: TGCAGTGCCAACGGACAGGGGGCCCTCAGCAATCAGCCCCAGCATTTT.

The genes are TRBV6-2 or TRBV6-3 and TRBJ2-7, with 12 positions matching TRBD2. The CDR3 runs to 16 residues. Trimming took 2 bases from V and 2 from J; bases not matched to a gene: 4. Germline lookup yields CDR1 MNHEY and CDR2 SVGEGT. CDR3 sequence (DNA): TGTGCCAGCAGTTACCATCGGACTAGCGGGGCCTACGAGCAGTACTTC. It is translated as CASSYHRTSGAYEQYF.

This clonotype was seen ten or more times. The rearrangement joins TRBV7-2 to TRBJ2-2; D gene unclear. Trimming removed 2 bases at V and 4 bases at J, with 5 bases between. This CDR3 comprises 13 residues. CDR1 SGHTA and CDR2 FQGNSA come from the germline V gene. The CDR3 DNA is TGTGCCAGCAGCTTAACGGTCACCGGGGAGCTGTTTTTT. The encoded protein is CASSLTVTGELFF. Full variable domain (missing parts from reference TRBV7-2 and TRBJ2-2): GAGVSQSPSNKVTEKGKDVELRCDPISGHTALYWYRQSLGQGLEFLIYFQGNSAPDKSGLPSDRFSAERTGGSVSTLTIQRTQQEDSAVYLCASSLTVTGELFFGEGSRLTVL.

The chain has TRBV18 and TRBJ1-2; D is ambiguous. Germline V gene lookup returns CDR1 KGHSH and CDR2 LQKENI. The V and J ends lost 2 bases and 0 bases respectively, with 7 bases between them. This CDR3 has 14 amino acids. The CDR3 loop reads CASSPGVANYGYTF. In DNA form, the CDR3 reads TGTGCCAGCTCACCAGGGGTTGCTAACTATGGCTACACCTTC.

This clonotype was observed at least ten times. The gene calls are TRBV6-6 and TRBJ2-1; D unclear. Germline V gives CDR1 MNHNY, CDR2 SVGAGI (reference sequence). The CDR3 runs 14 residues. Trimming left V 2 bases short and J 0 bases short, with 5 bases between. The CDR3 reads CASSYPSSYNEQFF. DNA for the CDR3: TGTGCCAGCAGTTACCCTAGCTCCTACAATGAGCAGTTCTTC.

This clonotype was found a few times. The chain uses TRBV4-3 and TRBJ1-6; TRBD1 might be the D (5 bases). This CDR3 spans 15 amino acids. The V gene's germline CDR1 is LGHNA and CDR2 YSLEER. V was trimmed by 1 base and J by 3 bases, leaving 7 bases between them. CDR3 sequence reads: CASSQGGVYNSPLHF. Here the CDR3 DNA reads TGCGCCAGCAGCCAAGGGGGGGTCTATAATTCACCCCTCCACTTT.

A few counts support this clonotype. The V and J genes are TRBV28 and TRBJ2-3, with 8 bases matching TRBD2. Germline trimming cut 3 bases from V and 3 bases from J; bases unmatched to any gene: 11. Germline V gene data show CDR1 as MDHEN and CDR2 as SYDVKM. CDR3 length: 17 residues. CDR3 loop: CASSLPASGRLTDTQYF. The CDR3 DNA follows: TGTGCCAGCAGTTTGCCGGCGAGCGGGAGATTAACAGATACGCAGTATTTT.

This clonotype was observed a handful of times. The rearrangement joins TRBV24-1 to TRBJ1-1; 10 bases agree with TRBD1. Trimming at V came to 7 bases and at J to 0 bases, leaving 7 bases not matched to a gene. Germline CDR1 reads KGHDR; CDR2 reads SFDVKD. This CDR3 has 16 residues. The CDR3 coding sequence is TGTGCCACCAGCGCCGGACAGGGGGTAATGAACACTGAAGCTTTCTTT. Encoded protein: CATSAGQGVMNTEAFF.